The TCR beta chain under discussion was sequenced for a study of patients and donors after allogeneic stem cell transplantation. Between the trimmed V and J ends, which lost 5 bases and 3 bases, there was a span of 9 bases. CDR1 is SGHRS, CDR2 YFSETQ, per germline. CDR3 length: 12 residues. MiXCR, run by TCRdb on the RT-PCR reads, gives a single entry per CDR3 protein. This sample has 150,000 to 200,000 distinct CDR3 sequences; approximately 28% occur once, and the top ten carry less than 3.5%. V gene TRBV5-1 combines with J gene TRBJ2-7, with D possibly being TRBD1 (6 bases). Sequencing was carried out using blood, either unsorted or a sorted T cell fraction (not recorded which). This receptor was identified in a human donor who was either an allogeneic HSCT recipient or a stem cell or donor lymphocyte infusion donor (not recorded which). It is not recorded whose cells these are; they may come from a transplant donor. The chain's CDR3 is CASRDSVYEQYF. CDR3 nucleotides: TGCGCCAGCAGGGACAGCGTCTACGAGCAGTACTTC.